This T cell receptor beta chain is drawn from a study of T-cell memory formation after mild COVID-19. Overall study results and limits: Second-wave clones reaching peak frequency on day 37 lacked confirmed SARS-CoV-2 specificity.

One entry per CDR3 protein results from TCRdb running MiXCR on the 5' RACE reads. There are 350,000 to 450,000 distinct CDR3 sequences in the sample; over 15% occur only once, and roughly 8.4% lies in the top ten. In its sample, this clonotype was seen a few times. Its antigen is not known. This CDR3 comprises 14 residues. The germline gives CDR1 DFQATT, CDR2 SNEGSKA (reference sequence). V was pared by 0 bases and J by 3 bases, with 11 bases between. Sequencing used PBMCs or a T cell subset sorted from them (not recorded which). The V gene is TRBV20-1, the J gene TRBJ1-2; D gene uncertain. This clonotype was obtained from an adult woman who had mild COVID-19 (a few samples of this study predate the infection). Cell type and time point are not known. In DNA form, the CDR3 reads TGCAGTGCTAGAGAAATACAGCAAGACTATGGCTACACCTTC. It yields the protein CSAREIQQDYGYTF.